These T cell receptor beta chains were read from a single sample in a study of blood T cell repertoires in COVID-19. Assay: immunoSEQ multiplex PCR; the TCRdb copy retains only in-frame clones and omits some. This table has roughly 48,000 clones, approximately 82% appearing once. What was sequenced was peripheral blood. These receptors all come from a human donor in a cohort sampled during active COVID-19. CDR3s include the opening cysteine and the closing phenylalanine or tryptophan. D genes are given only for firm matches. Expanded clones are given a class, and other clones once, few, many or no size at all.

j_call	d_call	v_call	clone_size	cdr3_nt	cdr3_aa
TRBJ2-3	TRBD2	TRBV6-4	.	TGTGCCAGCAGTACCACAGCGGGGGCCACAGATACGCAGTATTTT	CASSTTAGATDTQYF
TRBJ2-7	TRBD2	TRBV7-8	.	TGTGCCAGCAGCCCTACTAGCGAGGGTGAGCAGTACTTC	CASSPTSEGEQYF
TRBJ2-5	TRBD2	TRBV5-1	.	TGCGCCAGCAGCCGGGCCTTTAGCGGGGGGTCCTCCCTCCAAGAGACCCAGTACTTC	CASSRAFSGGSSLQETQYF
TRBJ2-3	TRBD2	TRBV5-6	once	TGTGCCAGCAGCTTGGAACTAGCGGGGACCACAGATACGCAGTATTTT	CASSLELAGTTDTQYF
TRBJ2-5	.	TRBV15	.	TGTGCCACCAGCGAGGACAGACAAGAGACCCAGTACTTC	CATSEDRQETQYF
TRBJ2-7	.	TRBV12-3/TRBV12-4	.	TGTGCCAGCAGTTTAGGGACTGTGGAGCAGTACTTC	CASSLGTVEQYF
TRBJ2-5	.	TRBV11-1	.	TGTGCCAGCAGCTCAGGAGAGACCCAGTACTTC	CASSSGETQYF
TRBJ1-6	TRBD1	TRBV13	.	TGTGCCAGCAGCCTAAGCGGGACAGGGGTGGGGAGACCCCTCCACTTT	CASSLSGTGVGRPLHF
TRBJ1-2	TRBD1	TRBV4-1	.	TGCGCCAGCAGCCAAGATGACAGGGTCTTTTGGAACTATGGCTACACCTTC	CASSQDDRVFWNYGYTF
TRBJ2-7	TRBD2	TRBV7-2	.	TGTGCCAGCAGCTCGCGGGGGGGCCTATACGAGCAGTACTTC	CASSSRGGLYEQYF
TRBJ2-2	TRBD2	TRBV7-3	once	TGTGCCAGCAAGGGTGCGGGGGGGGCCCCCGGGGAGCTGTTTTTT	CASKGAGGAPGELFF
TRBJ2-1	.	TRBV4-2	.	TGTGCCAGCAGCCAAGTCCAGGGTTACAATGAGCAGTTCTTC	CASSQVQGYNEQFF
TRBJ2-1	.	TRBV5-4	.	TGTGCCAGCAGCACAGGCCCTTACAATGAGCAGTTCTTC	CASSTGPYNEQFF
TRBJ2-7	.	TRBV6-5	.	TGTGCCAGCAGGGGCAGAGACGTGGCCTACGAGCAGTACTTC	CASRGRDVAYEQYF
TRBJ2-6	.	TRBV10-3	once	TGTGCCGCTCGAGGGAGCTCTGGGGCCAACGTCCTGACTTTC	CAARGSSGANVLTF
TRBJ1-1	.	TRBV30	.	TGTGCCTGGAGTGTCCAGAATGAAGCTTTCTTT	CAWSVQNEAFF
TRBJ1-2	.	TRBV6-2/TRBV6-3	few	TGTGCCAGCAGTTACGAGGGTGTATCTAACTATGGCTACACCTTC	CASSYEGVSNYGYTF
TRBJ2-1	TRBD2	TRBV7-6	.	TGTGCCAGCAGCTCGGGTCCGGGGACTAGCTCCTACAATGAGCAGTTCTTC	CASSSGPGTSSYNEQFF
TRBJ1-2	TRBD1	TRBV7-9	.	TGTGCCAGCAGCGTCCCGGGACAGGGACTCACTAGCTATGGCTACACCTTC	CASSVPGQGLTSYGYTF
TRBJ1-4	.	TRBV15	.	TGTGCCACCAGCAGAGATCTGCGGGAAAAACTGTTTTTT	CATSRDLREKLFF
TRBJ2-7	.	TRBV18	.	TGTGCCAGCTCACCAGAGACAGGCTCCTACGAGCAGTACTTC	CASSPETGSYEQYF
TRBJ1-5	.	TRBV19	.	TGTGCCAGTAGTATCCGGGGTATCAATCAGCCCCAGCATTTT	CASSIRGINQPQHF
TRBJ1-3	.	TRBV19	.	TGTGCCACCTCGGAGGGAAGCTCTGGAAACACCATATATTTT	CATSEGSSGNTIYF
TRBJ1-1	.	TRBV18	.	TGTGCCAGCTCACCACCGGCAGGGGACGTGAACACTGAAGCTTTCTTT	CASSPPAGDVNTEAFF
TRBJ2-3	.	TRBV24-1	.	TGTGCCACCAGTGATTACCCTTTACGCGGGGGCACAGATACGCAGTATTTT	CATSDYPLRGGTDTQYF
TRBJ2-7	.	TRBV18	.	TGTGCCAGCTCACCGAGGGCTAGCGACGAGCAGTACTTC	CASSPRASDEQYF
TRBJ1-4	.	TRBV6-5	.	TGTGCCAGCAGTCCCGAGATGGGGCGTTCTGAAAAACTGTTTTTT	CASSPEMGRSEKLFF
TRBJ1-5	.	TRBV19	.	TGTGCCAGTAAACAGGGCAATCAGCCCCAGCATTTT	CASKQGNQPQHF
TRBJ2-7	.	TRBV9	once	TGTGCCAGCAGCCCCACGGGATTGGGTTACGAGCAGTACTTC	CASSPTGLGYEQYF
TRBJ2-3	TRBD1	TRBV6-4	.	TGTGCCAGCAGTCCGGGACAGACACTAGATACGCAGTATTTT	CASSPGQTLDTQYF
TRBJ2-5	.	TRBV12-3/TRBV12-4	.	TGTGCCAGCAGTATATACCAAGAGACCCAGTACTTC	CASSIYQETQYF
TRBJ2-3	.	TRBV9	.	TGTGCCAGCAGCGTAAGTTCGGGTTTAGGCACAGATACGCAGTATTTT	CASSVSSGLGTDTQYF
TRBJ2-7	.	TRBV28	.	TGTGCCAGCCGGCAGGGTTTCGACGAGCAGTACTTC	CASRQGFDEQYF
TRBJ1-1	.	TRBV10-2	.	TGCGCCAGCAGTGGGGGGGGATTACAGGGAAACACTGAAGCTTTCTTT	CASSGGGLQGNTEAFF
TRBJ1-4	.	TRBV30	.	TGTGCCTGGAGTATACAGGCAACTAATGAAAAACTGTTTTTT	CAWSIQATNEKLFF
TRBJ1-5	.	TRBV12-2	.	TGTGCAAGTCGCTTAGGTGTGGGGGCCAGGGGCGATCAGCCCCAGCATTTT	CASRLGVGARGDQPQHF
TRBJ2-5	TRBD2	TRBV10-1	.	TGCGCCAGCAGTGAGTTCGGGACTAGCGGGGGACCCCAAGAGACCCAGTACTTC	CASSEFGTSGGPQETQYF
TRBJ1-2	.	TRBV6-6	few	TGTGCCAGCAGCGGACAGTTTGAATTGAGACTGACCTACACCTTC	CASSGQFELRLTYTF
TRBJ1-5	.	TRBV27	once	TGTGCCCGGGGAGGAAGGATCAATCAGCCCCAGCATTTT	CARGGRINQPQHF
TRBJ2-3	TRBD2	TRBV20-1	.	TGCAGTGCTAGTCAGGCTAGCGGTTTCCCAGATACGCAGTATTTT	CSASQASGFPDTQYF
TRBJ1-5	.	TRBV28	.	TGTGCCAGCAGTCCTACAATTCGACGGACAGTCATTTATCAGCCCCAGCATTTT	CASSPTIRRTVIYQPQHF
TRBJ2-3	TRBD1	TRBV5-1	.	TGCGCCAGCAGCCCCGCCGGGACAGGGCATCTTTTGGATACGCAGTATTTT	CASSPAGTGHLLDTQYF
TRBJ2-6	TRBD1	TRBV7-7	once	TGTGCTAGCAGCTTACAGCCAGGGGGCTCTGGGGCCAACGTCCTGACTTTC	CASSLQPGGSGANVLTF
TRBJ1-6	TRBD1	TRBV6-5	once	TGTGCCAGCAGAGGACAGGGCAATTCACCCCTCCACTTT	CASRGQGNSPLHF
TRBJ1-5	.	TRBV3-1/TRBV3-2	.	TGTGCCAGCAGCCAAGCAGGAGGGAGCAATCAGCCCCAGCATTTT	CASSQAGGSNQPQHF
TRBJ2-5	TRBD2	TRBV29-1	.	TGCAGCGTTGATGCTAGCGGGGCGCAAGAGACCCAGTACTTC	CSVDASGAQETQYF
TRBJ2-7	.	TRBV6-5	.	TGTGCCAGCAGTCGCCATCGACAGTCTTACGAGCAGTACTTC	CASSRHRQSYEQYF
TRBJ2-3	TRBD2	TRBV2	.	TGTGCCAGCAAGAGACTAGCGGGGTTCACAGATACGCAGTATTTT	CASKRLAGFTDTQYF
TRBJ2-7	.	TRBV29-1	few	TGCAGCGTTGTTAAGGGGTTTCCGTCCTACGAGCAGTACTTC	CSVVKGFPSYEQYF
TRBJ1-2	.	TRBV30	few	TGTGCCTGGAGTGTTGACAGCAACTATGGCTACACCTTC	CAWSVDSNYGYTF
TRBJ1-1	TRBD1	TRBV29-1	few	TGCAGCGTCGGGGACAGGCTTGAAGCTTTCTTT	CSVGDRLEAFF
TRBJ2-2	.	TRBV7-2	once	TGTGCCAGCAGCCGAACAGGGACCGGGGAGCTGTTTTTT	CASSRTGTGELFF